These 10 T cell receptor beta chains were sequenced from one sample in a study of T cell responses to AZD1222 COVID-19 vaccine. Using immunoSEQ multiplex PCR, the repertoire was profiled, and TCRdb retains in-frame clones only, with some absent. The sample has about 120,000 clones, 70% to 90% seen once. The input for sequencing was peripheral blood, taken on day 0 of AZD1222 vaccination. The receptors were sampled from an adult in good health.

This clone was seen only a few times. The chain combines TRBV7-3 with TRBJ1-2, with TRBD1 as a possible D gene (6 bases). The V gene's germline CDR1 is SGHTA and CDR2 FQGTGA. V lost 6 bases to trimming and J lost 7 bases, with 15 bases between them. This CDR3 has 13 amino acids. The CDR3 DNA sequence: TGTGCCAGCAGTTCAACAGGGCGACGTGGCTACACCTTC. Its translation is CASSSTGRRGYTF.

The chain links TRBV12-3 or TRBV12-4 to TRBJ1-2; D gene unclear. Trimming took off 8 bases at V and 2 bases at J, with 6 bases between the two ends. The CDR3 extends over 11 amino acids. CDR3 in DNA: TGTGCCAGCTTCAGGAACTATGGCTACACCTTC. It encodes CASFRNYGYTF.

The chain links TRBV29-1 to TRBJ1-3; no reliable D call. The V and J ends lost 7 bases and 0 bases respectively, with 7 bases between them. Germline V gene data show CDR1 as SQVTM and CDR2 as ANQGSEA. This CDR3 region has 12 residues. CDR3 bases: TGCAGCGGGGTAGACTCTGGAAACACCATATATTTT. It translates to CSGVDSGNTIYF.

The chain employs TRBV14 and TRBJ1-1, with no clear D. Trimming took off 4 bases at V and 0 bases at J, with 6 bases between the two ends. The CDR3 spans 13 residues. Per the germline V gene, CDR1 is SGHDN and CDR2 is FVKESK. This CDR3 is CASSRALNTEAFF. The CDR3 DNA is TGTGCCAGCAGCCGGGCCCTGAACACTGAAGCTTTCTTT.

The V gene is TRBV12-3 or TRBV12-4, the J gene TRBJ1-2; D may be TRBD1 (5 bases). The CDR3 sequence is 13 residues long. The V end was cut by 6 bases, the J end by 4 bases, with 12 bases between. The CDR3 reads CASSPGESYGYTF. The CDR3, as DNA: TGTGCCAGCAGCCCGGGGGAATCCTATGGCTACACCTTC.

The rearrangement uses TRBV6-5 and TRBJ2-3, with D perhaps being TRBD1 or TRBD2 (6 bases each). Germline CDR1 reads MNHEY; CDR2 reads SVGAGI. Trimming stripped 0 bases from V and 4 bases from J, with 11 bases between. CDR3 length equals 15 residues. Here the CDR3 DNA reads TGTGCCAGCAGTTACTCGTGGGGGGCCCCAGATACGCAGTATTTT. The encoded protein is CASSYSWGAPDTQYF.

The chain combines TRBV11-3 with TRBJ2-2, with TRBD2 identical over 13 bases. This CDR3 region has 17 residues. The J segment lost 2 bases and the V segment lost 3 bases, leaving 3 bases of the junction unmatched. CDR1 and CDR2 (germline): SGHNT, YENEEA. The CDR3 here is CASSFRTSGGNTGELFF. CDR3 DNA: TGTGCCAGCAGCTTTAGGACTAGCGGGGGTAACACCGGGGAGCTGTTTTTT. The whole variable domain, remainder taken from reference TRBV11-3 and TRBJ2-2, is EAGVVQSPRYKIIEKKQPVAFWCNPISGHNTLYWYLQNLGQGPELLIRYENEEAVDDSQLPKDRFSAERLKGVDSTLKIQPAELGDSAVYLCASSFRTSGGNTGELFFGEGSRLTVL.

The V and J genes are TRBV7-8 and TRBJ2-1, with D possibly called TRBD1 or TRBD2 (5 bases each). The germline V gene has CDR1 SGHVS and CDR2 FQNEAQ. The V and J ends lost 2 bases and 7 bases respectively, with 15 bases between them. This CDR3 has 15 amino acids. The CDR3 nucleotides read TGTGCCAGCAGCTTATCGCGAGGGTCAGGGAATGAGCAGTTCTTC. Amino acids: CASSLSRGSGNEQFF.

The chain joins TRBV19 to TRBJ2-5; 9 bases are a match to TRBD2. This CDR3 region has 14 residues. V shed 6 bases, J shed 3 bases, and the junction held 5 bases outside the gene matches. The germline CDR1 and CDR2 sequences are LNHDA and SQIVND (reference sequence). DNA of the CDR3: TGTGCCAGTAGAGAGCGGGGGGCAAAAGAGACCCAGTACTTC. Translated, it gives CASRERGAKETQYF.

The table lists this clone with a few counts. The gene calls are TRBV7-3 and TRBJ1-1; no clear D gene. Deletions cut 0 bases from V and 1 base from J, with 9 bases between. Germline assignment: CDR1 SGHTA and CDR2 FQGTGA. The CDR3 length is 15 residues. The CDR3 region has the DNA TGTGCCAGCAGCTTAACGAGGCGGGAGAACACTGAAGCTTTCTTT. Translated, it gives CASSLTRRENTEAFF.